This TCR beta chain was retrieved from a study of shared clonotypes between healthy human individuals. Study-level information: Donors were a couple of women and a few men aged 18 to 49.

Deep was the level at which the assay was run. Produced via immunoSEQ multiplex PCR; TCRdb's table is partial and in-frame only. In the table there are 550,000 to 750,000 clones, around 92% of which are singletons. Findings and limits, study-wide: Non-shared clonotypes had lower generation probabilities than those shared by all four donors.

Note on this clone: Its antigen is as yet unknown.

Terminally differentiated effector memory CD45RA+ cells were excluded by CCR7 positive selection of CD45RO-negative cells. Healthy adults negative for HIV, lacking recent acute infections or vaccinations, served as donors. This TCR derives from a man aged 25-40 years in good health. The sample taken for sequencing was naive CD8+ T cells sorted from blood.

This chain's CDR3 is CASSLSAASTDTQYF. In DNA form, the CDR3 reads TGTGCCAGCAGCTTATCTGCGGCTAGCACAGATACGCAGTATTTT. J is TRBJ2-3 and V is TRBV13; D remains ambiguous. The germline V and J ends were trimmed by 2 bases and 0 bases, with 9 bases remaining between them. The V gene's germline CDR1 is PRHDT and CDR2 FYEKMQ (reference sequence). The CDR3 loop spans 15 amino acids. The whole variable domain, filled in from reference TRBV13 and TRBJ2-3, reads AAGVIQSPRHLIKEKRETATLKCYPIPRHDTVYWYQQGPGQDPQFLISFYEKMQSDKGSIPDRFSAQQFSDYHSELNMSSLELGDSALYFCASSLSAASTDTQYFGPGTRLTVL.